This T cell receptor (beta chain) emerged from a study of breast tumors, draining lymph nodes, adjacent tissues. Findings and caveats of the study: Data fit most tumor T cells coming from lymph node, expanding in tumor. The lymph node origin of tumor T cells was framed as consistent with a hypothesis, not demonstrated. Tumors had less TCR diversity than lymph nodes, more than nontumor tissue.

Breast cancer patients provided tissue from their axillary draining lymph nodes. Germline CDR1 is LNHDA and CDR2 is SQIVND (reference sequence). This CDR3 comprises 14 residues. Trimming took 4 bases from V and 7 from J; bases not matched to a gene: 9. This clonotype was counted ten times or more. Antigen unknown. TCRdb redid the calling of the multiplex PCR reads with MiXCR, one entry per CDR3 protein. The sample lists more than 100,000 distinct CDR3 sequences, about a fifth occurring once. The source is a female donor with breast cancer. Some clones in this sample may be carry-over from other donors' samples. The source material was axillary lymph node tissue. This chain links TRBV19 with TRBJ2-5, with 7 bases identical to TRBD2. The CDR3 DNA sequence: TGTGCCAGTAGTAAACGGGAGGTCCCCAGGACCCAGTACTTC. Encoded protein: CASSKREVPRTQYF.